What follows are 26 T cell receptor beta chains derived from one specimen sequenced in a study of early T cells in non-severe SARS-CoV-2 infection. One entry per CDR3 protein, called by TCRdb with MiXCR from the 5' RACE reads. This table holds just over 60,000 distinct CDR3 sequences, approximately 9% found once. The material sequenced was whole blood. Every receptor here comes from an adult who was a healthcare worker with PCR-confirmed SARS-CoV-2 infection or an uninfected control (not recorded which).

CDR3 region: CASSLGPSYGYTF. CDR3 in DNA: TGTGCCAGCAGCTTGGGACCGAGCTATGGCTACACCTTC. V and J are TRBV5-6 and TRBJ1-2; D call uncertain. The ends were cut back, 0 bases at V and 4 bases at J, with 7 bases in the middle. This CDR3 has 13 residues. Per germline, CDR1 SGHDT and CDR2 YYEEEE.

This clonotype was detected a few times. This rearrangement joins TRBV12-3 or TRBV12-4 to TRBJ1-5; D ambiguous. The CDR3 length is 12 residues. V lost 7 bases, J lost 4 bases, and 8 bases lay in between. CDR3 in DNA: TGTGCCAGCAAGGACGGGAATCAGCCCCAGCATTTT. It translates to CASKDGNQPQHF.

This clonotype was counted a few times. V and J are TRBV20-1 and TRBJ2-1; a weak D match, TRBD1 (6 bases). Germline V gene lookup returns CDR1 DFQATT and CDR2 SNEGSKA (reference sequence). The CDR3 has 14 amino acids. V shed 6 bases and J shed 2 bases, with 14 bases lying between them. This CDR3 is CSASLTGPYNEQFF. As DNA, the CDR3 is TGCAGTGCGAGTCTGACAGGCCCCTACAATGAGCAGTTCTTC.

This clonotype was found a few times. The chain uses TRBV5-1 and TRBJ2-1; D not certain. This CDR3 has 11 amino acids. Deletions cut 3 bases from V and 8 bases from J, with 6 bases between. CDR1 and CDR2 from the germline V gene are SGHRS and YFSETQ. For the CDR3, the DNA is TGCGCCAGCAGCTCCTATGATGAGCAGTTCTTC. Its protein product is CASSSYDEQFF.

The chain carries TRBV6-1 and TRBJ2-3; tentatively, D is TRBD1 or TRBD2 (5 bases each). The germline V and J ends were trimmed by 0 bases and 3 bases, with 10 bases remaining between them. CDR1 is MNHNS, CDR2 SASEGT, per germline. The CDR3 is 15 amino acids. CDR3 sequence (DNA): TGTGCCAGCAGTGAAGCGGGGGTAGGGACAGATACGCAGTATTTT. Encoded protein: CASSEAGVGTDTQYF.

This clonotype was observed a few times. This chain joins TRBV24-1 and TRBJ2-1; D not certain. CDR1 and CDR2 (germline): KGHDR, SFDVKD. V was clipped by 10 bases and J by 5 bases, with 20 bases between them. The length of the CDR3 is 15 residues. CDR3: CATSRPLLLDNEQFF. The CDR3, as DNA: TGTGCCACTAGCAGACCCCTTCTTCTAGACAATGAGCAGTTCTTC.

This sequence joins TRBV5-5 and TRBJ2-5; the match to TRBD2 covers 10 bases. This CDR3 spans 16 amino acids. V was pared by 0 bases and J by 4 bases, with 6 bases of the junction left unmatched. In germline, CDR1 is SGHKS, CDR2 YYEKEE (reference sequence). This chain's CDR3 is CASSLGQGLARETQYF. CDR3 bases: TGTGCCAGCAGCTTGGGACAGGGACTAGCGAGAGAGACCCAGTACTTC.

The J gene is TRBJ2-1, the V gene TRBV10-1; D might be TRBD2 (5 bases). CDR1 and CDR2 (germline): WNHNN, SYGVQD (reference sequence). The CDR3 is 17 residues long. V lost 0 bases and J 7 bases, leaving 19 bases between the germline ends. The DNA of the CDR3 is TGCGCCAGCAGTGAGTCGTTTGGGCGGGCCAACGGGAATGAGCAGTTCTTC. Protein sequence: CASSESFGRANGNEQFF.

V and J are TRBV15 and TRBJ2-2; the D call may be TRBD1 or TRBD2 (5 bases each). Germline V gives CDR1 LNHNV, CDR2 YYDKDF (reference sequence). The V end was cut by 3 bases, the J end by 0 bases, with 11 bases between. The CDR3 length is 16 residues. CDR3 nucleotide sequence: TGTGCCACCAGCAGCCGCCGGGACGCGAACACCGGGGAGCTGTTTTTT. Its translation is CATSSRRDANTGELFF.

The chain employs TRBV12-3 or TRBV12-4 and TRBJ2-2, with TRBD2 matching 8 bases. The CDR3 totals 15 residues. V shed 3 bases, J shed 4 bases, and the junction held 4 bases outside the gene matches. CDR3 sequence: CASSFRGGTTGELFF. The CDR3 coding sequence is TGTGCCAGCAGTTTCCGCGGGGGGACCACCGGGGAGCTGTTTTTT.

The gene calls are TRBV30 and TRBJ1-3; TRBD1 is a possible D gene (5 bases). Trimming left V 2 bases short and J 8 bases short, with 10 bases between. Germline V CDR1 and CDR2: GTSNPN, SVGIG (reference sequence). CDR3 length equals 12 residues. CDR3 nucleotides: TGTGCCTGGAGTCTTCAAGGGGACACCATATATTTT. Translated, it gives CAWSLQGDTIYF.

The chain joins TRBV30 to TRBJ1-5; maybe TRBD1 (6 bases). The CDR3 is 14 amino acids. V dropped 5 bases and J dropped 4 bases, with 15 bases sitting between them. Germline loops: CDR1 GTSNPN, CDR2 SVGIG (reference sequence). CDR3 bases: TGTGCCTGGGAAACCGACAGGCAGAATCAGCCCCAGCATTTT. This codes for CAWETDRQNQPQHF.

This clonotype appeared a few times. The chain joins TRBV7-7 to TRBJ2-6, with D perhaps matching TRBD2 (6 bases). The CDR3 is 18 amino acids. The V end was cut by 5 bases, the J end by 2 bases, with 19 bases between. Germline V gives CDR1 SSHAT, CDR2 FNYEAQ (reference sequence). The CDR3 spells CASSPGAWAGTGANVLTF. In DNA, the CDR3 is TGTGCCAGCAGCCCAGGAGCTTGGGCGGGAACTGGGGCCAACGTCCTGACTTTC.

This sequence joins TRBV18 and TRBJ2-1, with 8 bases fitting TRBD1. The CDR3 consists of 15 residues. From germline, CDR1 is KGHSH and CDR2 LQKENI. With V trimmed by 3 bases and J by 6 bases, 7 bases remained unmatched. The CDR3 DNA reads as TGTGCCAGCTCACCTCCCCAGGGGGCTAGCAATGAGCAGTTCTTC. Protein: CASSPPQGASNEQFF.

In its sample, this clonotype was seen a few times. The rearrangement uses TRBV6-1 and TRBJ2-7; unclear D gene. The ends were cut back, 6 bases at V and 3 bases at J, with 12 bases in the middle. CDR1 is MNHNS, CDR2 SASEGT, per germline. The CDR3 length is 13 residues. The CDR3 coding sequence is TGTGCCAGCAGCTACAGTGGATTCTACGAGCAGTACGTC. It codes for CASSYSGFYEQYV.

This clonotype has ten or more counts. The J gene is TRBJ2-7, the V gene TRBV6-4, with 8 bases aligning to TRBD1. CDR1 is MRHNA and CDR2 is SNTAGT in the germline V gene. CDR3 length: 14 amino acids. V shed 1 base and J 9 bases; nucleotides not matched to a gene: 8. CDR3 bases: TGTGCCAGCAGTGACTATGGCAGGGGGCGACGGCAGTACGTC. It codes for CASSDYGRGRRQYV.

V is TRBV5-1 and J is TRBJ2-6; D unclear. Germline V lookup: CDR1 SGHRS, CDR2 YFSETQ. CDR3 length: 16 residues. V lost 0 bases and J 0 bases, leaving 7 bases between the germline ends. This CDR3 reads CASSLEQNSGANVLTF. The CDR3 DNA follows: TGCGCCAGCAGCTTGGAACAGAACTCTGGGGCCAACGTCCTGACTTTC.

This clonotype was picked up a small number of times. The chain uses TRBV5-1 and TRBJ2-2; either TRBD1 or TRBD2 may fit D (5 bases each). V was clipped by 4 bases and J by 4 bases, with 11 bases between them. In germline, CDR1 is SGHRS, CDR2 YFSETQ. The CDR3 has 14 amino acids. CDR3 protein: CASSVGVGTGELFF. The DNA for the CDR3 is TGCGCCAGCAGCGTGGGGGTCGGCACCGGGGAGCTGTTTTTT.

This clonotype was counted once. The chain carries TRBV20-1 and TRBJ2-5; 7 nucleotides line up with TRBD2. Looked up from germline, CDR1 is DFQATT and CDR2 is SNEGSKA (reference sequence). The V gene end was trimmed by 5 bases and the J gene end by 5 bases; junction bases not matched to a gene: 11. This CDR3 has 14 amino acids. CDR3 region: CSALQIGGRETQYF. The CDR3, as DNA: TGCAGTGCTCTTCAAATCGGGGGGAGGGAGACCCAGTACTTC.

The J gene is TRBJ2-2, the V gene TRBV5-8; D gene uncertain. The CDR3 spans 16 residues. Germline CDR1 SGHTS, CDR2 YDEGEE. With 1 base removed from V and 2 bases from J, the gap between germline ends came to 12 bases. CDR3 amino acids: CASSLHYRSNTGELFF. CDR3 DNA: TGTGCCAGCAGCTTGCACTATAGGTCAAACACCGGGGAGCTGTTTTTT.

This clonotype was observed a handful of times. The rearrangement uses TRBV30 and TRBJ1-1; 9 bases line up with TRBD1. This CDR3 has 21 amino acids. Germline CDR1 reads GTSNPN; CDR2 reads SVGIG (reference sequence). With V trimmed by 3 bases and J by 4 bases, 27 bases remained unmatched. The CDR3 bases are TGTGCCTGGAGGGGACCCATCGGAACCGGGACAGGGAGAGAGAGGGTCACTGAAGCTTTCTTT. This encodes CAWRGPIGTGTGRERVTEAFF.

This clonotype has a count of ten or more. The chain employs TRBV7-6 and TRBJ2-1; no clear D gene. Germline CDR1 SGHVS, CDR2 FNYEAQ. Trimming took off 5 bases at V and 6 bases at J, with 14 bases between the two ends. This CDR3 has 14 amino acids. CDR3 sequence: CASSTVVLANEQFF. The CDR3 DNA is TGTGCCAGCAGCACCGTAGTGTTGGCCAATGAGCAGTTCTTC.

The rearrangement joins TRBV5-4 to TRBJ1-2, with D unresolved. Germline-derived CDR1 and CDR2 are SGHNT and YYREEE (reference sequence). The CDR3 sequence is 13 residues long. V lost 2 bases, J lost 2 bases, and 7 bases lay in between. CDR3 nucleotides: TGTGCCAGCAGCTTCGAGACAAACTATGGCTACACCTTC. Its translation is CASSFETNYGYTF.

This clonotype was found a few times. Relative to the germline gene, one junction end is altered; a read error may explain this. This chain connects TRBV7-9 to TRBJ1-2; the D gene is possibly TRBD1 (6 bases). From germline, CDR1 is SEHNR and CDR2 FQNEAQ (reference sequence). The CDR3 has 11 residues. DNA of the CDR3: TGTGTCAGCTCGGGGGCCGAAGGCTACACCTTC. It encodes CVSSGAEGYTF. The full variable domain, with the rest looked up from reference TRBV7-9 and TRBJ1-2, is DTGVSQNPRHKITKRGQNVTFRCDPISEHNRLYWYRQTLGQGPEFLTYFQNEAQLEKSRLLSDRFSAERPKGSFSTLEIQRTEQGDSAMYLCVSSGAEGYTFGSGTRLTVV.

This clonotype was recorded at least ten times. V usage is TRBV29-1 and J usage is TRBJ1-4, with D maybe TRBD1 (5 bases). Germline CDR1 reads SQVTM; CDR2 reads ANQGSEA. V was shortened by 6 bases and J by 5 bases, with 16 bases between the two germline ends. This CDR3 has 14 amino acids. CDR3 region: CSVTSGGLNEKLFF. CDR3 sequence (DNA): TGCAGCGTAACTTCCGGGGGTCTAAATGAAAAACTGTTTTTT.

This clonotype was counted a few times. The CDR3 here is CASSPRSMSNTEAFF. In nucleotides, the CDR3 is TGTGCCAGCTCACCACGGAGCATGTCGAACACTGAAGCTTTCTTT. The rearrangement uses TRBV18 and TRBJ1-1; D is ambiguous. The CDR3 runs to 15 residues. V was cut by 1 base and J by 1 base, with 10 bases left in between. Germline lookup yields CDR1 KGHSH and CDR2 LQKENI. The full variable domain, in which reference TRBV18 and TRBJ1-1 provide the parts outside the CDR3, is NAGVMQNPRHLVRRRGQEARLRCSPMKGHSHVYWYRQLPEEGLKFMVYLQKENIIDESGMPKERFSAEFPKEGPSILRIQQVVRGDSAAYFCASSPRSMSNTEAFFGQGTRLTVV.